A selection of T cell receptor beta chains follows, all from one sample in a study of control samples from healthy donors and cancer patients. Using immunoSEQ multiplex PCR, the repertoire was profiled, and TCRdb retains in-frame clones only, with some absent. The repertoire holds about 54,000 clones, with 95% to 97% as singletons. The sequencing sample was made of blood. The receptors were gathered from a woman aged 30 to 39 in good health. CDR3s include the opening cysteine and the closing phenylalanine or tryptophan. The D gene is left open where the match is weak. Size is omitted from some rows. Given values are once, few, many or a class for expanded clones.

>TRBJ1-5|once|TRBV30|-
TGTGCCTGGAGTGTGGCCGCTCAGCCCCAGCATTTT
CAWSVAAQPQHF
>TRBJ2-7|-|TRBV2|TRBD1
TGTGCCAGCAGGGGGGACAGGGGCTCGAACCCCTCCTACGAGCAGTACTTC
CASRGDRGSNPSYEQYF
>TRBJ1-4|-|TRBV13|-
TGTGCCAGCAGCTTGGGGCAGGGCGGTAATGAAAAACTGTTTTTT
CASSLGQGGNEKLFF
>TRBJ2-1|-|TRBV5-4|TRBD2
TGTGCCAGCAGCCGCGGGAGCTTCTCCTACAATGAGCAGTTCTTC
CASSRGSFSYNEQFF
>TRBJ2-7|-|TRBV19|TRBD1
TGTGCCAGTACCAAAGGGGGCAGCAGCGAGCAGTACTTC
CASTKGGSSEQYF
>TRBJ2-6|-|TRBV19|-
TGTGCCAGTAACGACAGGTTGAGCTCTGGGGCCAACGTCCTGACTTTC
CASNDRLSSGANVLTF
>TRBJ2-3|-|TRBV7-9|-
TGTGCCAGCAGTCTAGGAGACAGCACAGATACGCAGTATTTT
CASSLGDSTDTQYF
>TRBJ2-5|-|TRBV5-6|TRBD1
TGTGCCAGCAGCTCCGGGACAGGGGGACGGTGGGAGACCCAGTACTTC
CASSSGTGGRWETQYF
>TRBJ1-2|-|TRBV18|-
TGTGCCAGCTCACGACCGGGCCAAGGCGTCAATGGCTACACCTTC
CASSRPGQGVNGYTF
>TRBJ2-3|-|TRBV9|-
TGTGCCAGCAGACCTATACCGGGACTGAGCACAGATACGCAGTATTTT
CASRPIPGLSTDTQYF
>TRBJ1-1|-|TRBV6-6|-
TGTGCCAGCAGTTTTCAGCGTGAAGCTTTCTTT
CASSFQREAFF
>TRBJ1-6|-|TRBV9|-
TGTGCCAGCAGCGTAGGCGGCGTCACTCGGTCACCCCTCCACTTT
CASSVGGVTRSPLHF
>TRBJ1-1|-|TRBV6-1|-
TGTGCCAGCGGACTGAACACTGAAGCTTTCTTT
CASGLNTEAFF
>TRBJ2-1|-|TRBV9|TRBD2
TGTGCCAGCAGCCTCCGGGGGGATCGTTCTTCCAATGAGCAGTTCTTC
CASSLRGDRSSNEQFF
>TRBJ2-3|-|TRBV4-1|TRBD1
TGCGCCAGCAGCCTAAGGACAGGGGCCGGCACAGATACGCAGTATTTT
CASSLRTGAGTDTQYF
>TRBJ2-3|-|TRBV28|-
TGTGCCAGCAGTTTTGCTAGCTACACAGATACGCAGTATTTT
CASSFASYTDTQYF
>TRBJ2-1|-|TRBV9|-
TGTGCCAGCAGCGTAGCCTCCTACAATGAGCAGTTCTTC
CASSVASYNEQFF
>TRBJ2-7|-|TRBV11-3|TRBD2
TGTGCCAGCACCTCGAGCGGGGAGTCGAGGTCCGACTCCTACGAGCAGTACTTC
CASTSSGESRSDSYEQYF
>TRBJ2-5|-|TRBV10-2|-
TGCGCCAGCAGTGACGTGGACCTGGCTTCAGAGACCCAGTACTTC
CASSDVDLASETQYF
>TRBJ2-1|-|TRBV14|-
TGTGCCAGCAGCCATTCTAGCATAGAGCAGTTCTTC
CASSHSSIEQFF
>TRBJ1-1|-|TRBV6-5|-
TGTGCCAGCAGCCAAGAGGGATACATGAACACTGAAGCTTTCTTT
CASSQEGYMNTEAFF
>TRBJ2-3|-|TRBV5-6|-
TGTGCCAGCAGCTTGGGAGGAGCAGATACGCAGTATTTT
CASSLGGADTQYF
>TRBJ1-2|once|TRBV2|-
TGTGCCAGCTTCCGGACAGAAAACTATGGCTACACCTTC
CASFRTENYGYTF
>TRBJ2-3|-|TRBV2|-
TGTGCCAGCACGGCCCTGGCGGCAGATACGCAGTATTTT
CASTALAADTQYF
>TRBJ1-3|-|TRBV10-3|TRBD1
TGTGCCATCAGTGAAGGGCAGGGGGCGCCTGGCCCTGGAAACACCATATATTTT
CAISEGQGAPGPGNTIYF
>TRBJ2-3|-|TRBV18|TRBD2
TGTGCCAGCTCCCTCACCATTTGGACTAGCTTATATACGCAGTATTTT
CASSLTIWTSLYTQYF
>TRBJ1-1|-|TRBV10-3|TRBD1
TGTGCCATCAGGGACAGGGGGCTGAACACTGAAGCTTTCTTT
CAIRDRGLNTEAFF
>TRBJ2-2|-|TRBV18|-
TGTGCCAGCTCACCAAATTTGCTGGATCAGGGCACCGGGGAGCTGTTTTTT
CASSPNLLDQGTGELFF
>TRBJ2-1|-|TRBV29-1|-
TGCAGCGTTGACCCCTCCTACAATGAGCAGTTCTTC
CSVDPSYNEQFF
>TRBJ2-1|-|TRBV30|-
TGTGCCTGGAGTGTATCCGGGACCTACAATGAGCAGTTCTTC
CAWSVSGTYNEQFF
>TRBJ1-5|-|TRBV28|-
TGTGCCAGCAGTCCCTCGGACAGTATCAATCAGCCCCAGCATTTT
CASSPSDSINQPQHF
>TRBJ2-5|-|TRBV27|-
TGTGCCAGCAGTTTCTCTCCCACCCCGGGAGAGACCCAGTACTTC
CASSFSPTPGETQYF
>TRBJ1-5|-|TRBV19|TRBD1
TGTGCCAGTAGCTCGACAGGGCGGGATCAGCCCCAGCATTTT
CASSSTGRDQPQHF
>TRBJ2-5|-|TRBV5-5|TRBD2
TGTGCCAGCAGCTTCCCTGGGAACGGACTAGCGGGAGAGACCCAGTACTTC
CASSFPGNGLAGETQYF
>TRBJ2-5|-|TRBV10-2|-
TGCGCCAGCAGTGAGTCGAGGTTGAAAGAGACCCAGTACTTC
CASSESRLKETQYF
>TRBJ2-1|-|TRBV28|-
TGTGCCACCGACACTCCAAGCAGGTCCTACAATGAGCAGTTCTTC
CATDTPSRSYNEQFF
>TRBJ2-7|-|TRBV6-5|TRBD1
TGTGCCAGCTCCGCAGGGGGATCCTACGAGCAGTACTTC
CASSAGGSYEQYF
>TRBJ1-6|-|TRBV9|-
TGTGCCAGCAGCCCGACGGCTTTGAAAAATTCACCCCTCCACTTT
CASSPTALKNSPLHF
>TRBJ2-3|-|TRBV5-4|-
TGTGCCAGCAGCTTGGCATTGGCAGATACGCAGTATTTT
CASSLALADTQYF
>TRBJ2-2|-|TRBV27|-
TGTGCCAGCCTGACACCGAACACCGGGGAGCTGTTTTTT
CASLTPNTGELFF
>TRBJ1-4|-|TRBV27|-
TGTGCCAGCAGCCCCGCGGGGAGGGGAGAAAAACTGTTTTTT
CASSPAGRGEKLFF
>TRBJ1-2|-|TRBV19|TRBD1
TGTGCCAGTAGTCCCACAGGGGGGGACTATGGCTACACCTTC
CASSPTGGDYGYTF
>TRBJ2-3|-|TRBV7-6|TRBD2
TGTGCCAGCAGCCCTGGACTAGCGGAAGAAAGCACAGATACGCAGTATTTT
CASSPGLAEESTDTQYF
>TRBJ2-3|-|TRBV4-2|-
TGTGCCAGCAGCCAAGGGGCGCTCTTCACAGATACGCAGTATTTT
CASSQGALFTDTQYF
>TRBJ1-2|-|TRBV11-2|-
TGTGCCAGCAGCCCAGGACACCGCAACTATGGCTACACCTTC
CASSPGHRNYGYTF
>TRBJ2-2|-|TRBV20-1|-
TGCAGTGCTAGTGGAGGGCGTGACACCGGGGAGCTGTTTTTT
CSASGGRDTGELFF
>TRBJ1-2|-|TRBV28|-
TGTGCCAGCATCCACAGACAGGCAACTAACTATGGCTACACCTTC
CASIHRQATNYGYTF
>TRBJ2-2|-|TRBV5-1|TRBD2
TGCGCCAGCAGCTTTCTAGCGGGGAACACCGGGGAGCTGTTTTTT
CASSFLAGNTGELFF
>TRBJ2-5|-|TRBV30|-
TGTGCCTGGAGTGGCCGGGGGCAAGAGACCCAGTACTTC
CAWSGRGQETQYF
>TRBJ2-5|-|TRBV28|TRBD1
TGTGCCAGCAGTCGCCGGACAGGGGCTAACCGGGTAGGGACCCAGTACTTC
CASSRRTGANRVGTQYF
>TRBJ2-1|-|TRBV27|-
TGTGCCAGCAGTTTTTCGAGTAAAACCTCCTACAATGAGCAGTTCTTC
CASSFSSKTSYNEQFF
>TRBJ2-1|once|TRBV7-9|-
TGTGCCAGCAGCCCCTCCCTTGGGGGTGAGCAGTTCTTC
CASSPSLGGEQFF
>TRBJ2-1|-|TRBV6-2/TRBV6-3|-
TGTGCCAGCAGCACAGGAGATGGCTCCTACAATGAGCAGTTCTTC
CASSTGDGSYNEQFF
>TRBJ2-3|once|TRBV5-1|-
TGCGCCAGCGGCCAACTGAGGGGTAGCACAGATACGCAGTATTTT
CASGQLRGSTDTQYF
>TRBJ2-7|-|TRBV21-1|-
TGTGCCAGCAGCAAGGGACTAGCGGGAGACGGGGTCTACGAGCAGTACTTC
CASSKGLAGDGVYEQYF
>TRBJ2-7|-|TRBV4-1|TRBD1
TGCGCCAGCAGCCAAGGACAGGGGGCATTCGAGCAGTACTTC
CASSQGQGAFEQYF
>TRBJ1-2|-|TRBV27|TRBD1
TGTGCCAGCAGTCCCCGGACAGGGTACTATGGCTACACCTTC
CASSPRTGYYGYTF
>TRBJ2-1|-|TRBV11-3|-
TGTGCCAGCAGCAACAAGGGAGATGGAGCCTACAATGAGCAGTTCTTC
CASSNKGDGAYNEQFF